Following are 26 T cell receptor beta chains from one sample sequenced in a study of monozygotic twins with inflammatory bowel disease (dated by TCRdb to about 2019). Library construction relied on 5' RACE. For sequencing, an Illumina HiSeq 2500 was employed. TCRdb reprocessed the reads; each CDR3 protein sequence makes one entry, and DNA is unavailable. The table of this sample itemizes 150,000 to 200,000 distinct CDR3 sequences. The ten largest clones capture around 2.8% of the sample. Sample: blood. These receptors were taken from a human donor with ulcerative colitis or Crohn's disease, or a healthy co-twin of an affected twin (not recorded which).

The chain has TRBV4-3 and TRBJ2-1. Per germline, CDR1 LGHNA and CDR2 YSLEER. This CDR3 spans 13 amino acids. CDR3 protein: CASSQVTYNEQFF.

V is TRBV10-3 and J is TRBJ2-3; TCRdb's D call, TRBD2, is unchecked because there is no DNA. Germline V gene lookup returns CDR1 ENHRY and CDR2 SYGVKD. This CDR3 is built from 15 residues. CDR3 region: CAISTLAGGTDTQYF.

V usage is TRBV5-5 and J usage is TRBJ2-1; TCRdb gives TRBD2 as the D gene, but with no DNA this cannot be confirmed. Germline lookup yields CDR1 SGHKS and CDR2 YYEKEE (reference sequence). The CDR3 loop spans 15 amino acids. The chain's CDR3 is CASSLAGGNYNEQFF.

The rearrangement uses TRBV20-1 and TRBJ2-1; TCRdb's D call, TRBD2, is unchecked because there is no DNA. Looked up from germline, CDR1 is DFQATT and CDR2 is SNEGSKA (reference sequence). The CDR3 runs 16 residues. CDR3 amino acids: CSARDGRAEAYNEQFF.

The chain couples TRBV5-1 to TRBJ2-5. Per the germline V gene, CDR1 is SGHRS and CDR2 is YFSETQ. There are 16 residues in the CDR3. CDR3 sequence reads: CASSLARSTTQETQYF.

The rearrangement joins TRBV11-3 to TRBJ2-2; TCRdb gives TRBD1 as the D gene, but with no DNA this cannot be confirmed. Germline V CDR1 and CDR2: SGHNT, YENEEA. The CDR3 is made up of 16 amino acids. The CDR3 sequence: CASSRTGGANTGELFF.

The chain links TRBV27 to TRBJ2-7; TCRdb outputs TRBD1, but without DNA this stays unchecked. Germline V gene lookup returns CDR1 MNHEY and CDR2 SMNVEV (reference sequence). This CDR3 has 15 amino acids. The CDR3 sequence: CASSSPDRGHYEQYF.

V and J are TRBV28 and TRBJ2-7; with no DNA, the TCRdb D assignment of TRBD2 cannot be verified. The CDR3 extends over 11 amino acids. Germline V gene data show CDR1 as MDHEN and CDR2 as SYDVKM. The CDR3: CASQRTYEQYF.

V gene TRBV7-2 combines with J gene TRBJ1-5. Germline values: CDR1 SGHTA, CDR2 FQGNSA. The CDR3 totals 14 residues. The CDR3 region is CASSFAGAHQPQHF. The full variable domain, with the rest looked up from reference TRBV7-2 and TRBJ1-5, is GAGVSQSPSNKVTEKGKDVELRCDPISGHTALYWYRQSLGQGLEFLIYFQGNSAPDKSGLPSDRFSAERTGGSVSTLTIQRTQQEDSAVYLCASSFAGAHQPQHFGDGTRLSIL.

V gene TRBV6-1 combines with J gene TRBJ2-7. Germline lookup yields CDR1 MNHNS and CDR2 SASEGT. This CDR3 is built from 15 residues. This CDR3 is CASRERGSISYEQYF.

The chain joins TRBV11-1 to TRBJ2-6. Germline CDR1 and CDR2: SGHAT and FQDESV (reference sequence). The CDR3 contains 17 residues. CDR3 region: CASSSKSTSFRANVLTF.

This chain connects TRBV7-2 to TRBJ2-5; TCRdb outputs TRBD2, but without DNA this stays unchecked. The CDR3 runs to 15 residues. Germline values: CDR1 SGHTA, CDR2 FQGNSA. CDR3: CASSLGISGMETQYF.

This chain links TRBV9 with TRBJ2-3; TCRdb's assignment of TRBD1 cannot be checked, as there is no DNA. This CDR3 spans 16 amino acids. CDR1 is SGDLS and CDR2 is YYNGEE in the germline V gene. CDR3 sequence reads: CASSVRGFSSTDTQYF.

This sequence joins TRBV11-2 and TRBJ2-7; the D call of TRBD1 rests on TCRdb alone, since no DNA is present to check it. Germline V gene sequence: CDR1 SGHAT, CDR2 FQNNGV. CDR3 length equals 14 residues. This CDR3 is CASSLRGNFYEQYF.

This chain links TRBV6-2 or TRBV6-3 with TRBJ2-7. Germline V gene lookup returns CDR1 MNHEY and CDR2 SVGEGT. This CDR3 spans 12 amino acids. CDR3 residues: CASSYGVAEQYF.

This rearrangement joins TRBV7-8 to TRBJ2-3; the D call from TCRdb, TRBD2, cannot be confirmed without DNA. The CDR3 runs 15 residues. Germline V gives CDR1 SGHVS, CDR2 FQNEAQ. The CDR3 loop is CASSPPAEALYTQYF.

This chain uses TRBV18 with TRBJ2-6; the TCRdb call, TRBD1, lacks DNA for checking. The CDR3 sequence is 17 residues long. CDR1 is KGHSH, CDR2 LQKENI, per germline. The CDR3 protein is CASSLDRVASGANVLTF.

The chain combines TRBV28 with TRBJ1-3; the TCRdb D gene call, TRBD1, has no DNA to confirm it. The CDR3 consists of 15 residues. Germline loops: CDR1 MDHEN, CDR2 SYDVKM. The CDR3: CASSSTTGLRNTIYF.

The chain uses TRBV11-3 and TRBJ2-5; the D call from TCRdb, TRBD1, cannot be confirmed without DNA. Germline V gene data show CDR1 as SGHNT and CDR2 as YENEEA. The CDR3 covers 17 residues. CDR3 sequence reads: CASSLGGTGVSQETQYF.

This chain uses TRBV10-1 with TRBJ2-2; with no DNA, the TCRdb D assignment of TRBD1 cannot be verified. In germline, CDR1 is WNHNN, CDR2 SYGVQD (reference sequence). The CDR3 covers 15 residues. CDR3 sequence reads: CASSPNREVSGELFF.

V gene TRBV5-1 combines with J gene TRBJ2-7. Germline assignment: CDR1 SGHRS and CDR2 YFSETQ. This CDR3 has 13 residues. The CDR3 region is CASSFDHSYEQYF.

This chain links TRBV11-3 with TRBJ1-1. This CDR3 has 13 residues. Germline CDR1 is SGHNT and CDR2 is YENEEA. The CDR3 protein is CASSLDENTEAFF. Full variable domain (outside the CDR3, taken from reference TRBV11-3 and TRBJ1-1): EAGVVQSPRYKIIEKKQPVAFWCNPISGHNTLYWYLQNLGQGPELLIRYENEEAVDDSQLPKDRFSAERLKGVDSTLKIQPAELGDSAVYLCASSLDENTEAFFGQGTRLTVV.

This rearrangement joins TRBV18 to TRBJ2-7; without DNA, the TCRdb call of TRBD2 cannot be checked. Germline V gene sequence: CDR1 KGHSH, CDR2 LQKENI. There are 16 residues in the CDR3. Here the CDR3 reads CASSGPGLAGSYEQYF.

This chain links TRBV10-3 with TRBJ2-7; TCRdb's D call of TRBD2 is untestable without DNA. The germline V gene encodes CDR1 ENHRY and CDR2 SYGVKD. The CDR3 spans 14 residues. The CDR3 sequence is CAISEPEADYEQYF.

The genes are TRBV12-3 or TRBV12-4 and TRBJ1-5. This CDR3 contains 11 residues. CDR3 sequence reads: CAVGSYQPQHF.

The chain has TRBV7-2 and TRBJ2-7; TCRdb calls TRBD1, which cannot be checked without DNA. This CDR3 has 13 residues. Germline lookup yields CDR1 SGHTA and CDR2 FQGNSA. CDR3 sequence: CASSLVRVGEQYF. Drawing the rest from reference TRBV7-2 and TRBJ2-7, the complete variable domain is GAGVSQSPSNKVTEKGKDVELRCDPISGHTALYWYRQSLGQGLEFLIYFQGNSAPDKSGLPSDRFSAERTGGSVSTLTIQRTQQEDSAVYLCASSLVRVGEQYFGPGTRLTVT.